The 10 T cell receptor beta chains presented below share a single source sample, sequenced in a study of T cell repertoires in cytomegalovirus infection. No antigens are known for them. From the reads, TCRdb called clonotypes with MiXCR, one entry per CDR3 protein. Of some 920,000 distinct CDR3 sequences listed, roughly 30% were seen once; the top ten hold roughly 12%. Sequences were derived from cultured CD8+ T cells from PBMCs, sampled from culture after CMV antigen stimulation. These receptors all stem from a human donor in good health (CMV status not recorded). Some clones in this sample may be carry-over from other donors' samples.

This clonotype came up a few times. Here the CDR3 DNA reads TGTGCCAGCAGCTCTAACCCCCTGCGGGGGGGGTACAATGAGCAGTTCTTC. Its protein is CASSSNPLRGGYNEQFF. The chain employs TRBV7-3 and TRBJ2-1; 9 bases agree with TRBD2. Looked up from germline, CDR1 is SGHTA and CDR2 is FQGTGA. With V trimmed by 4 bases and J by 4 bases, 11 bases remained unmatched. The CDR3 has 17 amino acids. The full variable domain, completed using reference TRBV7-3 and TRBJ2-1, is GAGVSQTPSNKVTEKGKYVELRCDPISGHTALYWYRQSLGQGPEFLIYFQGTGAADDSGLPNDRFFAVRPEGSVSTLKIQRTERGDSAVYLCASSSNPLRGGYNEQFFGPGTRLTVL.

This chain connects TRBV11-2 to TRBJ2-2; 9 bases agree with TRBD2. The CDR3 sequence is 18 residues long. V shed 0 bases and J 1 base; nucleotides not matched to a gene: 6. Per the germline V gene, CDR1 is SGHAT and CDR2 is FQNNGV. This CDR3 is CASSLDRGSGGNTGELFF. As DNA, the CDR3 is TGTGCCAGCAGCTTAGATCGGGGTAGCGGGGGGAACACCGGGGAGCTGTTTTTT.

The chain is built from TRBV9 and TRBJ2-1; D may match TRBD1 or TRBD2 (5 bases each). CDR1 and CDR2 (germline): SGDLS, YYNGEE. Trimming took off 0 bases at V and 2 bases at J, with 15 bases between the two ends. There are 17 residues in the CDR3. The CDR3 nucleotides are TGTGCCAGCAGCGTAGGGGACCCTCAGCCCCCCTACAATGAGCAGTTCTTC. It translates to CASSVGDPQPPYNEQFF.

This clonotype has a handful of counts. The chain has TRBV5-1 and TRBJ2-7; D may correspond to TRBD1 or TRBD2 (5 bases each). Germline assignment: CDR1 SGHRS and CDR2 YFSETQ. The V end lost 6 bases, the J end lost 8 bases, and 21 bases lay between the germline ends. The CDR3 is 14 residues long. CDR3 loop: CASTKSLGPGQQYF. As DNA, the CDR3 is TGCGCCAGCACGAAATCATTGGGGCCGGGACAGCAGTACTTC.

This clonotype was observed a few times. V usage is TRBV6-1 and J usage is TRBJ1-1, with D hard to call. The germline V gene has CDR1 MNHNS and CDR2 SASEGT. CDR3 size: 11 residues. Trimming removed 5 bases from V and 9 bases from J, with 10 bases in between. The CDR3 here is CASSYRLKAFF. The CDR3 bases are TGTGCCAGCAGTTACCGGTTGAAAGCTTTCTTT.

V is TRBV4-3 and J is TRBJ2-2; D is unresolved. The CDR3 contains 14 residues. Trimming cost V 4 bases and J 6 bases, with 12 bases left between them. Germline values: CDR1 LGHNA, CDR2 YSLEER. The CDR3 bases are TGCGCCAGCAGCCCGGATATAAGATCCGGGGAGCTGTTTTTT. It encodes CASSPDIRSGELFF.

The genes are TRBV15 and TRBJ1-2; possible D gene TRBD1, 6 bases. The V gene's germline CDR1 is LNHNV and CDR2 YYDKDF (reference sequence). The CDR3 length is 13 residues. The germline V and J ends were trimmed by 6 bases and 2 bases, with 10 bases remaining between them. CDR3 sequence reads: CATSHQGNYGYTF. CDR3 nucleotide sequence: TGTGCCACCAGTCATCAGGGGAACTATGGCTACACCTTC.

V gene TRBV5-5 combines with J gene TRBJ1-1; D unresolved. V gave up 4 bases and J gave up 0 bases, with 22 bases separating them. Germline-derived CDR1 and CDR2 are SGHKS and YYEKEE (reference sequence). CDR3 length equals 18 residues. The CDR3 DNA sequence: TGTGCCAGCAGCGCGATAGACCCCGTTCGGTCCCTGAACACTGAAGCTTTCTTT. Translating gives CASSAIDPVRSLNTEAFF.

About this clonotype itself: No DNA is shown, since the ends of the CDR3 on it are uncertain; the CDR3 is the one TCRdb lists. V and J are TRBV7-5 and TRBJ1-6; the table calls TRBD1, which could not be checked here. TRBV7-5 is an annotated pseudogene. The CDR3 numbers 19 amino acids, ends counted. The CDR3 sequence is CISVSEEKDRRHDNSPLHF.

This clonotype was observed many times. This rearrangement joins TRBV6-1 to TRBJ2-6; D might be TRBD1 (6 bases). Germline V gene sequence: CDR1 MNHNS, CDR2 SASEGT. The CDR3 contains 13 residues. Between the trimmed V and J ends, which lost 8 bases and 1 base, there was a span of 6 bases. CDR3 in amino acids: CASDRSGANVLTF. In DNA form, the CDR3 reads TGTGCCAGCGACAGGTCTGGGGCCAACGTCCTGACTTTC.